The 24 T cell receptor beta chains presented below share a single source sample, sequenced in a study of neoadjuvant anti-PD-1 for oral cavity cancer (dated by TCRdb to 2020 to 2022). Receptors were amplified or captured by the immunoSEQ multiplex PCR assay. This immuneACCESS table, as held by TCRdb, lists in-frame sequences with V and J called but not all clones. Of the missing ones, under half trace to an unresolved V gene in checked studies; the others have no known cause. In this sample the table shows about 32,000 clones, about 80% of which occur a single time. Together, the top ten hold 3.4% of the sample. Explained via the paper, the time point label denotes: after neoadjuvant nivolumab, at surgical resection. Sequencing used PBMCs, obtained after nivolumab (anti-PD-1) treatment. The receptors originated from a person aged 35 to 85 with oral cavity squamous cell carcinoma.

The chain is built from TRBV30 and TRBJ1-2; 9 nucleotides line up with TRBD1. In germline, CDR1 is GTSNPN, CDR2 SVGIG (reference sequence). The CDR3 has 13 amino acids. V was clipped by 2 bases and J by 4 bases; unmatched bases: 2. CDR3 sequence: CAWSPQGAYGYTF. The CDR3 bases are TGTGCCTGGAGTCCACAGGGGGCCTATGGCTACACCTTC.

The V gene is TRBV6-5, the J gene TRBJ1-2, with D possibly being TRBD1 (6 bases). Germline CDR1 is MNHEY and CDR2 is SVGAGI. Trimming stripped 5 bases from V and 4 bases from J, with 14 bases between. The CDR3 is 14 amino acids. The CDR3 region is CASSTSWGAYGYTF. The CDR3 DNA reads TGTGCCAGCAGTACGAGCTGGGGGGCCTATGGCTACACCTTC.

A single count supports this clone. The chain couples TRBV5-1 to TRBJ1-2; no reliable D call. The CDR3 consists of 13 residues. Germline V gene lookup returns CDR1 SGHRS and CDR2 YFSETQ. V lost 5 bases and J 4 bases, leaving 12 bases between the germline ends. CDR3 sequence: CASRALGSYGYTF. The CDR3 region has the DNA TGCGCCAGCAGGGCCTTGGGGTCCTATGGCTACACCTTC. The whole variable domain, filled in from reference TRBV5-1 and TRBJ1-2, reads KAGVTQTPRYLIKTRGQQVTLSCSPISGHRSVSWYQQTPGQGLQFLFEYFSETQRNKGNFPGRFSGRQFSNSRSEMNVSTLELGDSALYLCASRALGSYGYTFGSGTRLTVV.

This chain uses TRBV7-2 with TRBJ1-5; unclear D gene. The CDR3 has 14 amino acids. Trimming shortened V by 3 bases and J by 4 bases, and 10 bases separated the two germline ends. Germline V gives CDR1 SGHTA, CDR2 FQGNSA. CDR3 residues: CASSFIGSNQPQHF. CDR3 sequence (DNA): TGTGCCAGCAGCTTTATAGGATCTAATCAGCCCCAGCATTTT.

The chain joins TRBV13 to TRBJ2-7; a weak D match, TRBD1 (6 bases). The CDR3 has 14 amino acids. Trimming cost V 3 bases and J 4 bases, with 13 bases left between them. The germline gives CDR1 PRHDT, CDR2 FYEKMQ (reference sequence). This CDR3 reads CASSFRGPTYEQYF. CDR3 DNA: TGTGCCAGCAGCTTCAGGGGCCCAACTTACGAGCAGTACTTC.

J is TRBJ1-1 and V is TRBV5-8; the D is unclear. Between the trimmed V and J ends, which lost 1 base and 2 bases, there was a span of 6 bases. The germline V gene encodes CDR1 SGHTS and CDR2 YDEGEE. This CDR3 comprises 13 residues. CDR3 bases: TGTGCCAGCAGCTTGCGGGCTAACACTGAAGCTTTCTTT. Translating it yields CASSLRANTEAFF.

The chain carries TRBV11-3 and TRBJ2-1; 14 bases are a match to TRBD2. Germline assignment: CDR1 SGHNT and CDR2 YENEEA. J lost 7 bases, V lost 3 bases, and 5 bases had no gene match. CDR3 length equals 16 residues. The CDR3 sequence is CASSLTSGGAGNEQFF. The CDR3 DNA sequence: TGTGCCAGCAGCTTGACTAGCGGGGGGGCCGGGAATGAGCAGTTCTTC.

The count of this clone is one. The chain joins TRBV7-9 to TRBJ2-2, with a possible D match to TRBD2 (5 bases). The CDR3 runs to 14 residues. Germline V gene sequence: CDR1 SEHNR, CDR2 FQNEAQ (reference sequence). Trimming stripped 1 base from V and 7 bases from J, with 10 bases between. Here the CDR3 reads CASSLDIGIGELFF. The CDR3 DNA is TGTGCCAGCAGCTTAGATATCGGGATCGGGGAGCTGTTTTTT.

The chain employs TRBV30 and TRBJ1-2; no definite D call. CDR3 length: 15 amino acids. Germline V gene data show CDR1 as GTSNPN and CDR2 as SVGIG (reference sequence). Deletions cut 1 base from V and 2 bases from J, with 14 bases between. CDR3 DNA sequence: TGTGCCTGGAGTGGGGTGATGGAGTGGAACTATGGCTACACCTTC. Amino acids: CAWSGVMEWNYGYTF. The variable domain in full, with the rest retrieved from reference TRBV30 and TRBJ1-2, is SQTIHQWPATLVQPVGSPLSLECTVEGTSNPNLYWYRQAAGRGLQLLFYSVGIGQISSEVPQNLSASRPQDRQFILSSKKLLLSDSGFYLCAWSGVMEWNYGYTFGSGTRLTVV.

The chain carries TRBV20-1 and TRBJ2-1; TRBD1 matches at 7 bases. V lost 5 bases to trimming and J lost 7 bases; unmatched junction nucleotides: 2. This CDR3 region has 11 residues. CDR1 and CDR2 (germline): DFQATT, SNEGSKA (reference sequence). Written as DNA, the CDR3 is TGCAGTGCTGAGGGGGCGAATGAGCAGTTCTTC. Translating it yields CSAEGANEQFF.

CDR3 bases: TGCGCCAGCAGTAGGCGGCTGCTGACAACAGATACGCAGTATTTT. As protein: CASSRRLLTTDTQYF. The chain has TRBV4-3 and TRBJ2-3; D not certain. This CDR3 has 15 amino acids. CDR1 LGHNA and CDR2 YSLEER come from the germline V gene. Trimming shortened V by 6 bases and J by 3 bases, and 16 bases separated the two germline ends.

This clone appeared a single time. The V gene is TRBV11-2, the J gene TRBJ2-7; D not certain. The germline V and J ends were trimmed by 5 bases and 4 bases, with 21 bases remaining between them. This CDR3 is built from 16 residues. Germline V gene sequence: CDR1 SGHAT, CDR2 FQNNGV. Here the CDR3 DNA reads TGTGCCAGCAGCCAGTCCCCCAATAGAGTAGCATACGAGCAGTACTTC. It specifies CASSQSPNRVAYEQYF.

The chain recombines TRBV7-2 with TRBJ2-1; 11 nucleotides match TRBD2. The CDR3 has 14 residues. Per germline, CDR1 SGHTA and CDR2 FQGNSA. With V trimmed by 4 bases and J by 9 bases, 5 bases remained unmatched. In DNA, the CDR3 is TGTGCCAGCAGCTATAGCGGGGGGGCCGTTGAGCAGTTCTTC. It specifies CASSYSGGAVEQFF.

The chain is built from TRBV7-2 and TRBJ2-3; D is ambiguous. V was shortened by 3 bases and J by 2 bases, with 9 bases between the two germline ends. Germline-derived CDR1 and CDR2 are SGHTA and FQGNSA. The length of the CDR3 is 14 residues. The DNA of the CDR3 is TGTGCCAGCAGCTTTGCCAGAACCACAGATACGCAGTATTTT. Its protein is CASSFARTTDTQYF.

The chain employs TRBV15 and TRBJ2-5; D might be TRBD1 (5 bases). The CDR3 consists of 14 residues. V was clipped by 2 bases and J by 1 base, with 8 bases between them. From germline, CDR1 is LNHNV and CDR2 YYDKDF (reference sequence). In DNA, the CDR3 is TGTGCCACCAGCAGAACAGGATTCCAAGAGACCCAGTACTTC. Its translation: CATSRTGFQETQYF.

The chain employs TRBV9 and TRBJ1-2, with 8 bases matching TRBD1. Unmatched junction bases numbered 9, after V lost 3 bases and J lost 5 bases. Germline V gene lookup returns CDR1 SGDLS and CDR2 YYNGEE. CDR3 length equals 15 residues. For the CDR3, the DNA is TGTGCCAGCAGCGGATCGGGACAGGTTCTTTATGGCTACACCTTC. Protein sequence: CASSGSGQVLYGYTF. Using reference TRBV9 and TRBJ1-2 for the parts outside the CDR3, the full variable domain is DSGVTQTPKHLITATGQRVTLRCSPRSGDLSVYWYQQSLDQGLQFLIQYYNGEERAKGNILERFSAQQFPDLHSELNLSSLELGDSALYFCASSGSGQVLYGYTFGSGTRLTVV.

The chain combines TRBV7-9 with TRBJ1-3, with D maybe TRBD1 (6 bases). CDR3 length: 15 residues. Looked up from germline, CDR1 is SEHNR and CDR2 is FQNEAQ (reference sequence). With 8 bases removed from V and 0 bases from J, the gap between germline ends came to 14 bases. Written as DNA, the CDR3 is TGTGCCAGCGGTCCTAGGGGGTCCTCTGGAAACACCATATATTTT. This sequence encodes CASGPRGSSGNTIYF.

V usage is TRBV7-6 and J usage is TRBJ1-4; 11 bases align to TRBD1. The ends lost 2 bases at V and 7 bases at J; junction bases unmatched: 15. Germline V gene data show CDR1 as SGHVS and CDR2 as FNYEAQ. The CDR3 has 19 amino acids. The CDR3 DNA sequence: TGTGCCAGCAGCTTATTTAGGGGACAGGGGGTTAAGGCGAGTGAAAAACTGTTTTTT. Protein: CASSLFRGQGVKASEKLFF.

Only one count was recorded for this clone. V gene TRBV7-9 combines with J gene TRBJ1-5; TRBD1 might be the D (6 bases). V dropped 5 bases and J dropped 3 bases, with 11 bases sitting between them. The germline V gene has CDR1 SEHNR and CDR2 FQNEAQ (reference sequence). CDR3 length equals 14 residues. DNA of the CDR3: TGTGCCAGCAGCCAACAGGGTAACAATCAGCCCCAGCATTTT. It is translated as CASSQQGNNQPQHF.

DNA of the CDR3: TGTGCCAGCAGTGAAGCGCGGGGGGGTGAGCAGTTCTTC. It codes for CASSEARGGEQFF. This rearrangement joins TRBV2 to TRBJ2-1; 9 bases match TRBD2. The CDR3 covers 13 residues. With V trimmed by 0 bases and J by 9 bases, 0 bases remained unmatched. Germline lookup yields CDR1 SNHLY and CDR2 FYNNEI. The complete variable domain, with remaining parts taken from reference TRBV2 and TRBJ2-1, reads EPEVTQTPSHQVTQMGQEVILRCVPISNHLYFYWYRQILGQKVEFLVSFYNNEISEKSEIFDDQFSVERPDGSNFTLKIRSTKLEDSAMYFCASSEARGGEQFFGPGTRLTVL.

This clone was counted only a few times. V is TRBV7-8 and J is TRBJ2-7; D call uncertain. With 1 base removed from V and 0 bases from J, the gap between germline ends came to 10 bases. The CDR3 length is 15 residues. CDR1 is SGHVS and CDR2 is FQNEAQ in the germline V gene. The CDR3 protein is CASSLEGQSSYEQYF. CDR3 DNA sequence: TGTGCCAGCAGCTTAGAAGGCCAGAGCTCCTACGAGCAGTACTTC.

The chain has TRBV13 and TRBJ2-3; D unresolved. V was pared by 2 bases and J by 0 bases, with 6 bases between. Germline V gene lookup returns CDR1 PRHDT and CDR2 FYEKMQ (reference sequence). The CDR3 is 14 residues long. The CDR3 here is CASSLKPSTDTQYF. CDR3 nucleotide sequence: TGTGCCAGCAGCTTAAAGCCTAGCACAGATACGCAGTATTTT.

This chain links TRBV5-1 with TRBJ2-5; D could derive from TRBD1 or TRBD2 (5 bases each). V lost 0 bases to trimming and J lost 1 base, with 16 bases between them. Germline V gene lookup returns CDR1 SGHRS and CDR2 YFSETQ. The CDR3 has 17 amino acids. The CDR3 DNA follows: TGCGCCAGCAGCTTGGGGGGGACCTCAAAAGGCCAAGAGACCCAGTACTTC. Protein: CASSLGGTSKGQETQYF.

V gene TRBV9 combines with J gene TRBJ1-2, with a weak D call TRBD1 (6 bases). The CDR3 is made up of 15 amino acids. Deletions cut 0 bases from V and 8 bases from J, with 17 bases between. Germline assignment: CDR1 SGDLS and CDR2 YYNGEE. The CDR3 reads CASSVEAGVGHGYTF. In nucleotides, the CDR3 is TGTGCCAGCAGCGTAGAGGCAGGGGTGGGCCACGGCTACACCTTC. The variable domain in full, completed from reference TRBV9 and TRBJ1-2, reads DSGVTQTPKHLITATGQRVTLRCSPRSGDLSVYWYQQSLDQGLQFLIQYYNGEERAKGNILERFSAQQFPDLHSELNLSSLELGDSALYFCASSVEAGVGHGYTFGSGTRLTVV.